What follows describes a single T cell receptor (beta chain). The sample originates from a study of blood T cell repertoires in COVID-19. The CDR3 contains 15 residues. Germline assignment: CDR1 MNHEY and CDR2 SVGAGI. Germline trimming cut 3 bases from V and 5 bases from J; bases unmatched to any gene: 10. Participants' reported clinical history set cohort assignment. The authors' processing: Amplification of reference gene primers provided the estimated nucleated cell counts. Only in-frame clones appear in the TCRdb table, and some are missing; sequencing was by immunoSEQ multiplex PCR. That table supplies the V and J calls and clone size; D and trimming were determined from the DNA. The table lists hundreds of thousands of clones, roughly 90% of them singletons.

This receptor was identified in a woman aged 18-29 years with acute COVID-19. The sample taken for sequencing was PBMCs or T cells enriched from blood (not recorded which). The chain recombines TRBV6-5 with TRBJ2-7; 7 nucleotides line up with TRBD1. In DNA, the CDR3 is TGTGCCAGCAGTTATATTGACAGGGCAGGCGACGAGCAGTACTTC. Translating it yields CASSYIDRAGDEQYF.